The text below deals with one T cell receptor (beta chain). TCRdb's table, derived via immunoSEQ multiplex PCR, lists solely in-frame clones and lacks some. The profile shows about 41,000 clones, approximately 90% of them singletons. This entry belongs to a study of blood T cell repertoires in COVID-19. At the level of the study: Samples of COVID-19 (acute and convalescent) were obtained from the United States, Italy and Spain.

Germline V lookup: CDR1 SGHRS, CDR2 YFSETQ. The CDR3 covers 15 residues. V was clipped by 2 bases and J by 2 bases, with 14 bases between them. This chain uses TRBV5-1 with TRBJ2-7; tentatively, D is TRBD2 (6 bases). Sequencing input: peripheral blood. The source of this sequence is a man between 40 and 49 years old with COVID-19, enrolled during active disease. The CDR3 region is CASSFGTSRTYEQYF. CDR3 nucleotides: TGCGCCAGCAGCTTTGGCACTAGCAGAACCTACGAGCAGTACTTC.